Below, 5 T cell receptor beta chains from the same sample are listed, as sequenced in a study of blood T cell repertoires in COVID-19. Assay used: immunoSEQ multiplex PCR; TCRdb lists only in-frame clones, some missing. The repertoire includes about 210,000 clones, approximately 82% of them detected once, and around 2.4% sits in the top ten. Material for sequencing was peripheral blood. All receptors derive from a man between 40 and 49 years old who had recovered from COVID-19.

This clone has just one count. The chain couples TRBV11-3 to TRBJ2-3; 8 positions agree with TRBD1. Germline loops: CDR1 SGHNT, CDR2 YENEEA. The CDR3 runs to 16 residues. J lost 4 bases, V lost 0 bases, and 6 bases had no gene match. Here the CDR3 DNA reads TGTGCCAGCAGCTTAGATAGCGACAGGGGAGCAGATACGCAGTATTTT. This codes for CASSLDSDRGADTQYF.

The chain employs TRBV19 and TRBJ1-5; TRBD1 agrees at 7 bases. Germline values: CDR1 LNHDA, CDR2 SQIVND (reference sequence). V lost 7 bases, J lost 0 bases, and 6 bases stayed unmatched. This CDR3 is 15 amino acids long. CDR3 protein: CASTVTGDSNQPQHF. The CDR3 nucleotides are TGTGCCAGTACCGTAACAGGGGATAGCAATCAGCCCCAGCATTTT. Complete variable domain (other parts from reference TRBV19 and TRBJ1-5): DGGITQSPKYLFRKEGQNVTLSCEQNLNHDAMYWYRQDPGQGLRLIYYSQIVNDFQKGDIAEGYSVSREKKESFPLTVTSAQKNPTAFYLCASTVTGDSNQPQHFGDGTRLSIL.

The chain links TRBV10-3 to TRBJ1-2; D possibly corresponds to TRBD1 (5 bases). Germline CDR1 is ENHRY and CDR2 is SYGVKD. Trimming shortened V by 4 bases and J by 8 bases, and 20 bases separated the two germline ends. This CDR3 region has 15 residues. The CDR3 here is CAISVKTDSFGGYTF. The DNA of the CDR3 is TGTGCCATCAGTGTTAAGACAGACTCGTTCGGGGGCTACACCTTC.

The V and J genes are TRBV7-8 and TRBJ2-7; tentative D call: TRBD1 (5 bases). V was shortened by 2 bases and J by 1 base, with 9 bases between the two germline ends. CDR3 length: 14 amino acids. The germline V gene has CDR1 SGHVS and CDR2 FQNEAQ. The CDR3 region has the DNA TGTGCCAGCAGCTTAAGCCGACAGTCCTACGAGCAGTACTTC. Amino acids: CASSLSRQSYEQYF.

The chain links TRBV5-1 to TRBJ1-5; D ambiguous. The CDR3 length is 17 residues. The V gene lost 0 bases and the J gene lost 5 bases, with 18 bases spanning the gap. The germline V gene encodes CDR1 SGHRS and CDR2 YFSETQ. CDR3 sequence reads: CASSLGISRWPDQPQHF. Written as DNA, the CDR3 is TGCGCCAGCAGCTTGGGAATTTCGAGGTGGCCAGATCAGCCCCAGCATTTT.